This T cell receptor beta chain was recorded in a study of T cells expressing NK-cell markers. From the 5' RACE reads, TCRdb lists one entry per CDR3 protein and no DNA. The sample includes some 280,000 distinct CDR3 sequences. General study findings and limits: A few of the donors also had these clonotypes leading their CD3+CD56-NKG2C+ fraction.

The CDR3 is made up of 14 amino acids. CDR1 and CDR2 from the germline V gene are DFQATT and SNEGSKA (reference sequence). A remark on this clonotype: Its antigen is not identified.

This receptor was taken from a man aged 18 to 29 in good health. Sequencing was done on a sample of blood T cells: a sorted CD56 or NKG2C T cell subset, CD4+ or CD8+ T cells, or bulk PBMC T cells (not recorded which). The chain uses TRBV20-1 and TRBJ1-4; the TCRdb D gene call, TRBD1, has no DNA to confirm it. The CDR3 here is CSAEDRATNEKLFF.